The rows below give T cell receptor beta chains drawn from one sample of a study of T cells after posttransplantation cyclophosphamide. Assay: immunoSEQ multiplex PCR; the TCRdb copy retains only in-frame clones and omits some. The profile shows around 9,000 clones, about 98% of them singletons. Sequencing used naive CD8+ T cells sorted from PBMCs. The receptors stem from a man in his fifties in good health, CMV-negative, and a related stem cell transplant donor. CDR3s include the opening cysteine and the closing phenylalanine or tryptophan. The D gene is left open where the match is weak. A clone size is listed for some rows: how often the clone was seen (once, few, many), or a class if it is expanded.

abundance	j_gene	d_gene	v_gene	len	CDR3nt	CDR3aa
.	TRBJ2-1	TRBD1	TRBV6-4	14	TGTGCCAGCCAAGCGGGACAGGGGTACAATGAGCAGTTCTTC	CASQAGQGYNEQFF
.	TRBJ2-7	TRBD1	TRBV19	16	TGTGCCAGTAGTATAGACGGGACAGGGGGATACTACGAGCAGTACTTC	CASSIDGTGGYYEQYF
once	TRBJ2-7	TRBD1	TRBV5-4	11	TGTGCCAGCAGCTTGGGGGACAGGGTGTACTTC	CASSLGDRVYF
.	TRBJ1-1	TRBD1	TRBV10-1	13	TGCGCCAGCAGTGACACAGGGGACACTGAAGCTTTCTTT	CASSDTGDTEAFF
once	TRBJ2-1	TRBD2	TRBV27	16	TGTGCCAGCAGTTTATTAGTAGCGGGGGGGCTTTGGGAGCAGTTCTTC	CASSLLVAGGLWEQFF
.	TRBJ2-3	TRBD2	TRBV2	16	TGTGCCAGCACGTTTCGGGAGGTGCCTAGCACAGATACGCAGTATTTT	CASTFREVPSTDTQYF
.	TRBJ2-7	.	TRBV5-5	13	TGTGCCAGCAGCGTGACCAGGGTCTACGAGCAGTACTTC	CASSVTRVYEQYF
.	TRBJ2-1	TRBD1	TRBV11-1	15	TGTGCCAGCAGCTTACAGGGGGCGAGGGGCAATGAGCAGTTCTTC	CASSLQGARGNEQFF
.	TRBJ1-6	.	TRBV5-5	16	TGTGCCAGCAGCTTGCGTAGTGACTCCTATAATTCACCCCTCCACTTT	CASSLRSDSYNSPLHF
.	TRBJ2-1	TRBD2	TRBV14	13	TGTGCCAGCAGCCAGTTACGGGGGGAGGAGCAGTTCTTC	CASSQLRGEEQFF
.	TRBJ1-1	TRBD1	TRBV6-5	14	TGTGCCAGCAGTTCCCCAGGACAGGGGACTGAAGCTTTCTTT	CASSSPGQGTEAFF
.	TRBJ2-1	.	TRBV12-5	18	TGTGCTAGTGGTTTGGTACTCGGGGATAAACGGAGCTACAATGAGCAGTTCTTC	CASGLVLGDKRSYNEQFF
.	TRBJ2-1	.	TRBV14	15	TGTGCCAGCAGCCAAGAGTTCCGGGGCTACAATGAGCAGTTCTTC	CASSQEFRGYNEQFF
.	TRBJ1-2	TRBD1	TRBV2	17	TGTGCCAGCAGGGGCAGGGGGATAGGCGATCTAAACTATGGCTACACCTTC	CASRGRGIGDLNYGYTF
.	TRBJ2-1	.	TRBV5-4	11	TGTGCCAGCAGAGCCGGGAATGAGCAGTTCTTC	CASRAGNEQFF
.	TRBJ1-2	TRBD1	TRBV4-3	17	TGCGCCAGCAGCCCAGCGGAAAAGACAGGGGGCGTTTGGGGCTACACCTTC	CASSPAEKTGGVWGYTF
.	TRBJ2-7	TRBD2	TRBV4-2	16	TGTGCCAGCAGCCAAGAGGCTAGCGGTTACTCCTACGAGCAGTACTTC	CASSQEASGYSYEQYF
.	TRBJ1-1	.	TRBV6-1	13	TGTGCCAGCAGAGGGGGAAGTCACACTGAAGCTTTCTTT	CASRGGSHTEAFF
.	TRBJ2-7	TRBD2	TRBV7-6	16	TGTGCCAGCAGCCCCGGGACTAGCGGGAGGGGGTACGAGCAGTACTTC	CASSPGTSGRGYEQYF
once	TRBJ1-3	.	TRBV9	17	TGTGCCAGCAGCGTCGGGGGAAAGGCAGACTCTGGAAACACCATATATTTT	CASSVGGKADSGNTIYF
once	TRBJ2-7	.	TRBV7-2	16	TGTGCCAGCAGCTTAGATCGGCGGGGAACCTCCTACGAGCAGTACTTC	CASSLDRRGTSYEQYF
.	TRBJ2-2	.	TRBV27	14	TGTGCCAGCAGTTATCTAGCGCACTCCGGGGAGCTGTTTTTT	CASSYLAHSGELFF
.	TRBJ1-2	TRBD1	TRBV6-5	15	TGTGCCAGCAGTTACACTCGGACAGGGAACTATGGCTACACCTTC	CASSYTRTGNYGYTF
.	TRBJ2-7	.	TRBV5-5	14	TGTGCCAGCAGCCTGGCCGATTTGGCCGCCGAGCAGTACTTC	CASSLADLAAEQYF
.	TRBJ2-1	TRBD2	TRBV5-1	18	TGCGCCAGCAGCTTGGCCTTACCGACTAGCGGAGAATACAATGAGCAGTTCTTC	CASSLALPTSGEYNEQFF
.	TRBJ2-5	TRBD2	TRBV9	16	TGTGCCAGCAGCGAAGGACTAGCGGGAGCAGCAGAGACCCAGTACTTC	CASSEGLAGAAETQYF
.	TRBJ2-1	TRBD1	TRBV7-6	17	TGTGCCAGCAGCCCACACTTGGGACAGGGGGCGTACAATGAGCAGTTCTTC	CASSPHLGQGAYNEQFF
.	TRBJ2-6	TRBD1	TRBV7-2	17	TGTGCCAGCAGCGAAACCGGGACAGAAAGACAGGCCAACGTCCTGACTTTC	CASSETGTERQANVLTF
.	TRBJ2-3	TRBD2	TRBV9	15	TGTGCCAGCAGCTCAAGAGTAGCGGGCGCAGATACGCAGTATTTT	CASSSRVAGADTQYF
.	TRBJ2-7	.	TRBV7-9	16	TGTGCCAGCAGTCAACCCCCGGGACACGCCAACTACGAGCAGTACTTC	CASSQPPGHANYEQYF
.	TRBJ2-7	.	TRBV27	14	TGTGCCAGCAGCCCTGACCAGGCACCCTACGAGCAGTACTTC	CASSPDQAPYEQYF
.	TRBJ2-1	TRBD2	TRBV9	16	TGTGCCAGCAGCCCTAGCGGGAGCCTCTCCTACAATGAGCAGTTCTTC	CASSPSGSLSYNEQFF
.	TRBJ2-7	.	TRBV7-2	11	TGTGCCAGCAGCTCTACCTACGAGCAGTACTTC	CASSSTYEQYF
.	TRBJ1-1	.	TRBV19	14	TGTGCCAGTAGTTACGGGGGTTCGCACACTGAAGCTTTCTTT	CASSYGGSHTEAFF
.	TRBJ2-1	.	TRBV7-9	13	TGTGCCAGCATAGGGGGTAGTTACAATGAGCAGTTCTTC	CASIGGSYNEQFF
.	TRBJ2-1	TRBD2	TRBV5-6	14	TGTGCCAGCAGCTTACTAGCGGGTCACAATGAGCAGTTCTTC	CASSLLAGHNEQFF
.	TRBJ2-2	TRBD1	TRBV2	18	TGTGCCAGCAGTGAAGTAGGGATTACAGGGGGCATAGCCGGGGAGCTGTTTTTT	CASSEVGITGGIAGELFF
once	TRBJ1-6	TRBD1	TRBV30	14	TGTGCCGCCGGACAGGGAGTTGGTAATTCCCCCCTCCACTTT	CAAGQGVGNSPLHF
.	TRBJ2-3	TRBD2	TRBV7-6	16	TGTGCCAGCAGCGCGCGACTAGCGGGTGTCACAGATACGCAGTATTTT	CASSARLAGVTDTQYF
.	TRBJ2-1	TRBD2	TRBV25-1	16	TGTGCCAGCAGGGGACTAGCGGGCGATCTATACAATGAGCAGTTCTTC	CASRGLAGDLYNEQFF
.	TRBJ2-1	.	TRBV29-1	13	TGCAGCGTTGTCTCAGGGGTGGACAATGAGCAGTTCTTC	CSVVSGVDNEQFF
.	TRBJ2-5	.	TRBV6-1	15	TGTGCCAGCAGTGGGATACTAGCACGAGTAGAGACCCAGTACTTC	CASSGILARVETQYF
.	TRBJ2-7	.	TRBV2	13	TGTGCCAGCAGTTACCCGGGTTACTACGAGCAGTACTTC	CASSYPGYYEQYF
.	TRBJ2-3	TRBD2	TRBV7-9	19	TGTGCCAGCACCTCCACTATCTTGAACCAGCGGGAACCCACAGATACGCAGTATTTT	CASTSTILNQREPTDTQYF
.	TRBJ2-1	.	TRBV2	14	TGTGCCAGCTGGGCCGGGAGTTCTGCGAATGAGCAGTTCTTC	CASWAGSSANEQFF
.	TRBJ2-7	.	TRBV7-9	12	TGTGCCAGCAGCCCTGCAGGGTCCGAGCAGTACTTC	CASSPAGSEQYF
.	TRBJ1-2	.	TRBV11-1	14	TGTGCCATCCCCCTAACAGGGTCCGACTATGGCTACACCTTC	CAIPLTGSDYGYTF
.	TRBJ2-4	.	TRBV2	17	TGTGCCGGAAGCGCCTCTGTCGGGTTGGTGGGCAAAAACATTCAGTACTTC	CAGSASVGLVGKNIQYF
.	TRBJ2-5	TRBD2	TRBV6-5	16	TGTGCCAGCAGTTCCCGTGGAGCGGGAGTGGGAGAGACCCAGTACTTC	CASSSRGAGVGETQYF
.	TRBJ1-3	.	TRBV19	13	TGTGCCAGTATCGCAGGGTCTGGAAACACCATATATTTT	CASIAGSGNTIYF
.	TRBJ2-6	TRBD1	TRBV10-3	16	TGTGCCGCCTGGACAGGGGCCACCTCTGGGGCCAACGTCCTGACTTTC	CAAWTGATSGANVLTF
once	TRBJ1-4	.	TRBV7-9	16	TGTGCCAGCAGCTTATCTTCCGAGGAGGGAGGCGAAAAACTGTTTTTT	CASSLSSEEGGEKLFF